This entry is about one T cell receptor (beta chain). Germline assignment: CDR1 LGHDT and CDR2 YNNKEL (reference sequence). This CDR3 is built from 15 residues. Trimming took 5 bases from V and 2 from J, leaving 15 bases between them. As handled by the study authors: Amplification from reference gene primers served as the basis for estimated nucleated cell counts. The table came from immunoSEQ multiplex PCR; TCRdb's copy has only in-frame clones and leaves some out. D and trimming come from the DNA, and the V and J calls and clone size come from that table. The repertoire holds some 150,000 clones, with 75% to 90% as singletons. The source of the sample is a study of blood T cell repertoires in COVID-19. Study-level background: The United States, Italy and Spain provided the acute and convalescent COVID-19 samples. From T cells, B-cell-depleted T cells, or PBMCs came the material, which was cDNA or gDNA.

The origin of this receptor is a man aged 70 or older with acute or convalescent COVID-19. The chain joins TRBV3-1 (or the pseudogene TRBV3-2) to TRBJ1-1, with D perhaps matching TRBD1 (5 bases). Sequencing was done on a sample of peripheral blood. The CDR3 here is CASSSTGTSNTEAFF. The CDR3 region has the DNA TGTGCCAGCAGCTCCACAGGTACTAGCAACACTGAAGCTTTCTTT.